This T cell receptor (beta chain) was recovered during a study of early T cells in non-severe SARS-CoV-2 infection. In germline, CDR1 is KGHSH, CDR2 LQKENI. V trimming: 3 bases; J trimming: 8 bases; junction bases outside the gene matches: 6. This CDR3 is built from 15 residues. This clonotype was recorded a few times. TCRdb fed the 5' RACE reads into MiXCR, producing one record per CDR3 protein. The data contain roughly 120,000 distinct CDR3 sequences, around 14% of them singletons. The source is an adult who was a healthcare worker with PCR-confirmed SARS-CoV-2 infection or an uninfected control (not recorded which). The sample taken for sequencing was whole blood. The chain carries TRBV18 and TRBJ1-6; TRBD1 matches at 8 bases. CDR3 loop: CASSPRTTGDSPLHF. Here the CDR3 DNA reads TGTGCCAGCTCACCCCGAACGACAGGGGATTCACCCCTCCACTTT. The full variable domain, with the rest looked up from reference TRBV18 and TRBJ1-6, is NAGVMQNPRHLVRRRGQEARLRCSPMKGHSHVYWYRQLPEEGLKFMVYLQKENIIDESGMPKERFSAEFPKEGPSILRIQQVVRGDSAAYFCASSPRTTGDSPLHFGNGTRLTVT.